One and the same sample provided the 26 T cell receptor beta chains below, sequenced in a study of response to subunit inactivated influenza vaccine. Each CDR3 protein is one row after TCRdb ran MiXCR on the RT-PCR reads. The profile shows 650,000 to 800,000 distinct CDR3 sequences, approximately 15% of them singletons. Sequenced here: PBMCs from blood, sampled 14 to 15 days before vaccination. The receptors come from a man aged 45-65 years who received an inactivated influenza vaccine.

There are many counts of this clonotype. The chain links TRBV12-3 or TRBV12-4 to TRBJ2-2; D is possibly TRBD2 (6 bases). This CDR3 is 12 amino acids long. Trimming left V 5 bases short and J 6 bases short, with 7 bases between. In DNA, the CDR3 is TGTGCCAGCAGTCGGGACTCCGGGGAGCTGTTTTTT. It encodes CASSRDSGELFF.

This chain joins TRBV28 and TRBJ2-4, with 7 bases fitting TRBD2. Germline V gives CDR1 MDHEN, CDR2 SYDVKM. The CDR3 covers 15 residues. After removal of 5 bases from V and 3 bases from J, the junction contained 7 bases not matched to a gene. CDR3 residues: CASSLGRAGKNIQYF. The CDR3 nucleotides read TGTGCCAGCAGTCTGGGGAGGGCGGGCAAAAACATTCAGTACTTC.

This clonotype was seen only a few times. V is TRBV20-1 and J is TRBJ2-3; TRBD2 matches at 8 bases. Germline assignment: CDR1 DFQATT and CDR2 SNEGSKA (reference sequence). The CDR3 spans 12 residues. V lost 5 bases to trimming and J lost 14 bases; unmatched junction nucleotides: 12. The CDR3 region has the DNA TGCAGTGCTCGGCGACCAGCGGGAGAAGGGTATTTT. Its protein product is CSARRPAGEGYF.

This clonotype came up a few times. The rearrangement links TRBV20-1 to TRBJ2-1; TRBD2 matches 11 bases. Germline CDR1 reads DFQATT; CDR2 reads SNEGSKA (reference sequence). The CDR3 totals 15 residues. After removal of 2 bases from V and 6 bases from J, the junction contained 6 bases not matched to a gene. Here the CDR3 reads CSARLAGGLFNEQFF. CDR3 nucleotides: TGCAGTGCTAGACTAGCGGGAGGTTTGTTCAATGAGCAGTTCTTC.

The rearrangement uses TRBV15 and TRBJ2-7, with D possibly matching TRBD1 (5 bases). The CDR3 runs 15 residues. The germline gives CDR1 LNHNV, CDR2 YYDKDF (reference sequence). V was trimmed by 5 bases and J by 1 base, leaving 15 bases between them. Written as DNA, the CDR3 is TGTGCCACCAGCCCCCTCGGACACCCGTCCTACGAGCAGTACTTC. Translation gives CATSPLGHPSYEQYF.

The V gene is TRBV6-5, the J gene TRBJ2-5, with 14 bases lining up with TRBD2. Germline V gene lookup returns CDR1 MNHEY and CDR2 SVGAGI. CDR3 size: 17 residues. V was clipped by 2 bases and J by 7 bases; unmatched bases: 9. The CDR3 region is CASSYRGTSGSVVTQYF. Written as DNA, the CDR3 is TGTGCCAGCAGTTACCGCGGGACTAGCGGGAGTGTCGTGACCCAGTACTTC.

The V and J genes are TRBV20-1 and TRBJ2-7; 11 nucleotides agree with TRBD2. This CDR3 is built from 14 residues. Germline loops: CDR1 DFQATT, CDR2 SNEGSKA (reference sequence). With 6 bases clipped from V and 3 bases from J, the junction kept 7 bases outside the gene matches. CDR3 protein: CSAKAGTSGYEQYF. Written as DNA, the CDR3 is TGCAGTGCAAAAGCCGGGACTAGCGGCTACGAGCAGTACTTC.

In its sample, this clonotype was seen a few times. This chain uses TRBV6-5 with TRBJ2-1, with D unclear. Germline values: CDR1 MNHEY, CDR2 SVGAGI. This CDR3 spans 14 amino acids. Trimming left V 0 bases short and J 6 bases short, with 9 bases between. CDR3 residues: CASSYSTGPNEQFF. In nucleotides, the CDR3 is TGTGCCAGCAGTTACTCGACCGGGCCCAATGAGCAGTTCTTC.

The chain recombines TRBV7-2 with TRBJ2-6; D gene unclear. V was trimmed by 0 bases and J by 0 bases, leaving 9 bases between them. The CDR3 is made up of 17 amino acids. CDR1 and CDR2 (germline): SGHTA, FQGNSA. The chain's CDR3 is CASSLAVASSGANVLTF. DNA for the CDR3: TGTGCCAGCAGCTTAGCGGTCGCTTCCTCTGGGGCCAACGTCCTGACTTTC.

The chain recombines TRBV7-9 with TRBJ2-7; D not certain. Germline V gene data show CDR1 as SEHNR and CDR2 as FQNEAQ (reference sequence). The V gene lost 1 base and the J gene lost 3 bases, with 10 bases spanning the gap. This CDR3 has 14 amino acids. The CDR3 loop is CASSLGSLGYEQYF. CDR3 DNA sequence: TGTGCCAGCAGCTTAGGGTCTCTGGGCTACGAGCAGTACTTC.

J is TRBJ2-3 and V is TRBV7-9; 10 bases align to TRBD1. Germline V CDR1 and CDR2: SEHNR, FQNEAQ (reference sequence). V shed 4 bases and J 7 bases; nucleotides not matched to a gene: 11. CDR3 length: 16 amino acids. The CDR3 loop is CASSSFGGTGVHTQYF. DNA of the CDR3: TGTGCCAGCAGCTCATTCGGCGGGACAGGGGTACATACGCAGTATTTT.

This clonotype came up many times. The chain couples TRBV7-8 to TRBJ2-1; a weak D match, TRBD1 (6 bases). Germline CDR1 is SGHVS and CDR2 is FQNEAQ. V was shortened by 2 bases and J by 5 bases, with 10 bases between the two germline ends. The CDR3 covers 14 residues. The CDR3 DNA is TGTGCCAGCAGCTTACCAGGGGCAAACAATGAGCAGTTCTTC. Its protein is CASSLPGANNEQFF.

The rearrangement uses TRBV6-5 and TRBJ2-1, with 11 bases fitting TRBD2. CDR3 size: 15 residues. Germline-derived CDR1 and CDR2 are MNHEY and SVGAGI. After removal of 2 bases from V and 6 bases from J, the junction contained 3 bases not matched to a gene. The CDR3 loop is CASSYASGRFNEQFF. The CDR3 DNA reads TGTGCCAGCAGTTACGCTAGCGGGAGGTTCAATGAGCAGTTCTTC.

The J gene is TRBJ2-7, the V gene TRBV10-3; D may be TRBD1 (6 bases). Trimming pared 10 bases from V and 2 bases from J, leaving 15 bases between. CDR1 ENHRY and CDR2 SYGVKD come from the germline V gene. There are 13 residues in the CDR3. The CDR3 DNA follows: TGTGCCACGTACCGGGACAACACCTACGAGCAGTACTTC. It translates to CATYRDNTYEQYF.

V gene TRBV30 combines with J gene TRBJ1-5; unclear D gene. Germline assignment: CDR1 GTSNPN and CDR2 SVGIG (reference sequence). The CDR3 has 16 residues. Trimming stripped 2 bases from V and 0 bases from J, with 14 bases between. This CDR3 is CAWSPDLYLSNQPQHF. The DNA of the CDR3 is TGTGCCTGGAGTCCAGATTTGTATCTTAGCAATCAGCCCCAGCATTTT.

The V and J genes are TRBV30 and TRBJ1-1; unclear D gene. CDR3 length: 14 amino acids. With 4 bases removed from V and 0 bases from J, the gap between germline ends came to 12 bases. Germline CDR1 GTSNPN, CDR2 SVGIG (reference sequence). CDR3 sequence reads: CAWNDRRMNTEAFF. CDR3 coding DNA: TGTGCCTGGAACGACCGAAGAATGAACACTGAAGCTTTCTTT.

This clonotype was counted between two and nine times. The chain employs TRBV12-3 or TRBV12-4 and TRBJ1-3; 8 bases align to TRBD1. The CDR3 sequence is 14 residues long. V trimming: 7 bases; J trimming: 2 bases; junction bases outside the gene matches: 4. The CDR3 DNA sequence: TGTGCCAGCACCAGGACAGGGCCTGGAAACACCATATATTTT. Protein: CASTRTGPGNTIYF.

This clonotype was picked up a small number of times. The chain links TRBV30 to TRBJ1-1; D not resolved. This CDR3 is 15 amino acids long. V was clipped by 0 bases and J by 0 bases, with 11 bases between them. In germline, CDR1 is GTSNPN, CDR2 SVGIG (reference sequence). DNA of the CDR3: TGTGCCTGGAGTGTTGCTCCGACCATGAACACTGAAGCTTTCTTT. This codes for CAWSVAPTMNTEAFF.

The V gene is TRBV20-1, the J gene TRBJ1-1; no firm D call. The CDR3 covers 10 residues. V lost 4 bases and J lost 6, with 6 bases in between. The germline CDR1 and CDR2 sequences are DFQATT and SNEGSKA (reference sequence). CDR3 amino acids: CSAMYAEAFF. The CDR3 DNA reads TGCAGTGCTATGTACGCTGAAGCTTTCTTT.

This clonotype was counted at least ten times. The chain links TRBV11-2 to TRBJ2-3, with D possibly matching TRBD1 (5 bases). The length of the CDR3 is 14 residues. V was shortened by 5 bases and J by 1 base, with 10 bases between the two germline ends. CDR1 SGHAT and CDR2 FQNNGV come from the germline V gene. In DNA, the CDR3 is TGTGCCAGCAGCCCAGGGCCCCGCACAGATACGCAGTATTTT. This gives the protein CASSPGPRTDTQYF.

V gene TRBV7-2 combines with J gene TRBJ2-7, with TRBD1 matching over 7 bases. V lost 5 bases to trimming and J lost 1 base; unmatched junction nucleotides: 5. This CDR3 region has 14 residues. Germline CDR1 and CDR2: SGHTA and FQGNSA. The CDR3 region is CASSDSGGSYEQYF. The CDR3 coding sequence is TGTGCCAGCAGCGATTCAGGGGGTTCCTACGAGCAGTACTTC.

This clonotype was detected many times. The chain uses TRBV5-1 and TRBJ1-6; TRBD1 might be the D (5 bases). Germline V gene lookup returns CDR1 SGHRS and CDR2 YFSETQ. With 4 bases removed from V and 7 bases from J, the gap between germline ends came to 15 bases. The CDR3 is made up of 15 amino acids. DNA of the CDR3: TGCGCCAGCAGCAGCACGGGACGGCAGAATTCACCCCTCCACTTT. Protein sequence: CASSSTGRQNSPLHF.

The gene calls are TRBV12-3 or TRBV12-4 and TRBJ2-1, with D unresolved. The V gene lost 0 bases and the J gene lost 9 bases, with 9 bases spanning the gap. The CDR3 consists of 13 residues. CDR3 DNA: TGTGCCAGCAGTTTAGCGGTGGGGTTTGAGCAGTTCTTC. As protein: CASSLAVGFEQFF.

V usage is TRBV6-1 and J usage is TRBJ2-3; a weak D match, TRBD2 (6 bases). CDR1 MNHNS and CDR2 SASEGT come from the germline V gene. V dropped 10 bases and J dropped 2 bases, with 19 bases sitting between them. The CDR3 totals 15 residues. Written as DNA, the CDR3 is TGTGCCACCTCGAGATTAGCGGATGTCACAGATACGCAGTATTTT. Protein: CATSRLADVTDTQYF.

The genes are TRBV24-1 and TRBJ2-1, with 14 bases matching TRBD2. With V trimmed by 4 bases and J by 0 bases, 10 bases remained unmatched. The V gene's germline CDR1 is KGHDR and CDR2 SFDVKD. CDR3 length: 20 residues. CDR3 loop: CATSERGLAGAHSSYNEQFF. The DNA of the CDR3 is TGTGCCACCAGTGAGCGGGGACTAGCGGGGGCACATAGCTCCTACAATGAGCAGTTCTTC.

This clonotype was seen a handful of times. The chain joins TRBV15 to TRBJ2-6; D is uncertain. With 8 bases removed from V and 0 bases from J, the gap between germline ends came to 5 bases. This CDR3 has 13 residues. Germline CDR1 LNHNV, CDR2 YYDKDF (reference sequence). CDR3 region: CATALSGANVLTF. Here the CDR3 DNA reads TGTGCCACCGCCCTCTCTGGGGCCAACGTCCTGACTTTC.